A single sample is the source of the 2 T cell receptor beta chains below, sequenced in a study of patients and donors after allogeneic stem cell transplantation. TCRdb processed the RT-PCR reads anew with MiXCR; each CDR3 protein has one entry. The sample holds around 170,000 distinct CDR3 sequences, more than 20% seen once. Sequences were obtained from blood, either unsorted or a sorted T cell fraction (not recorded which). These TCRs come from a human donor who was either an allogeneic HSCT recipient or a stem cell or donor lymphocyte infusion donor (not recorded which). It is not recorded whose cells these are; they may come from a transplant donor.

This chain links TRBV12-3 or TRBV12-4 with TRBJ2-1; 9 bases match TRBD2. The trim removed 5 bases at V and 0 bases at J, leaving 11 bases unmatched. The CDR3 has 18 residues. The CDR3, as DNA: TGTGCCAGCAGTACCCTCGGGACTAGCTTGAGCTCCTACAATGAGCAGTTCTTC. Translation: CASSTLGTSLSSYNEQFF.

V gene TRBV27 combines with J gene TRBJ1-1; the D is unclear. CDR1 MNHEY and CDR2 SMNVEV come from the germline V gene (reference sequence). The CDR3 contains 12 residues. V gave up 5 bases and J gave up 11 bases, with 15 bases separating them. CDR3 loop: CASSAPTERAFF. The CDR3 bases are TGTGCCAGCAGTGCCCCGACCGAGCGGGCTTTCTTT.